This passage covers 21 T cell receptor beta chains from one sample sequenced in a study of blood T cell repertoires in COVID-19. Clones were sequenced by immunoSEQ multiplex PCR, and TCRdb holds only the in-frame ones, with some missing. Among about 280,000 clones listed, 88% were seen once. Sequenced sample: peripheral blood. The receptors stem from a woman in her twenties or thirties with COVID-19, enrolled during active disease.

This chain connects TRBV27 to TRBJ2-7; D is perhaps TRBD2 (5 bases). V lost 4 bases to trimming and J lost 5 bases, with 12 bases between them. This CDR3 contains 13 residues. Looked up from germline, CDR1 is MNHEY and CDR2 is SMNVEV (reference sequence). CDR3 sequence: CASSSPPGNEQYF. CDR3 DNA sequence: TGTGCCAGCAGTTCCCCACCCGGGAACGAGCAGTACTTC.

The rearrangement uses TRBV10-3 and TRBJ1-4, with a possible D match to TRBD1 (5 bases). CDR1 is ENHRY, CDR2 SYGVKD, per germline. The CDR3 spans 14 residues. V lost 3 bases and J lost 8, with 13 bases in between. DNA of the CDR3: TGTGCCATCAGTGATGGGGCTTTATCCGAAAAACTGTTTTTT. As protein: CAISDGALSEKLFF.

The chain combines TRBV7-9 with TRBJ1-1; D is unclear. The ends were cut back, 5 bases at V and 3 bases at J, with 10 bases in the middle. This CDR3 region has 13 residues. Germline V CDR1 and CDR2: SEHNR, FQNEAQ (reference sequence). The CDR3, as DNA: TGTGCCAGCAGCATAAAGAGGGACACTGAAGCTTTCTTT. Translating it yields CASSIKRDTEAFF.

The CDR3 DNA reads TGTGCCACCAGCAGAGATCGGGACAGGGGAGGACTAGCGGGAGGGTTGACCGGGGAGCTGTTTTTT. This gives the protein CATSRDRDRGGLAGGLTGELFF. The chain has TRBV15 and TRBJ2-2, with 15 positions matching TRBD2. Germline CDR1 is LNHNV and CDR2 is YYDKDF (reference sequence). V trimming: 0 bases; J trimming: 5 bases; junction bases outside the gene matches: 16. This CDR3 comprises 22 residues.

This clone came up a few times. The chain joins TRBV6-5 to TRBJ2-5; D possibly corresponds to TRBD1 (6 bases). The V end lost 6 bases, the J end lost 2 bases, and 10 bases lay between the germline ends. Germline V gene sequence: CDR1 MNHEY, CDR2 SVGAGI. The CDR3 runs to 13 residues. The CDR3 region has the DNA TGTGCCAGCAGCCCGGACAGACAAGAGACCCAGTACTTC. It yields the protein CASSPDRQETQYF.

The gene calls are TRBV7-9 and TRBJ2-1, with D maybe TRBD1 (6 bases). The germline V gene has CDR1 SEHNR and CDR2 FQNEAQ (reference sequence). The CDR3 is 12 amino acids. Trimming stripped 8 bases from V and 10 bases from J, with 15 bases between. The CDR3 bases are TGTGCCAGCTCTCGACAGGCCCAGGAGCAGTTCTTC. Translated, it gives CASSRQAQEQFF.

The genes are TRBV6-5 and TRBJ1-4; no clear D gene. V lost 5 bases, J lost 1 base, and 11 bases lay in between. The CDR3 spans 15 residues. Germline CDR1 reads MNHEY; CDR2 reads SVGAGI. In DNA form, the CDR3 reads TGTGCCAGCAGTCAGGAGGGAGGAACTAATGAAAAACTGTTTTTT. It yields the protein CASSQEGGTNEKLFF.

This clone is a singleton in its sample. The rearrangement joins TRBV6-5 to TRBJ1-5, with 7 bases that match TRBD1. Losses at the gene ends were 6 bases for V and 6 bases for J; bases not matched to a gene: 8. CDR1 MNHEY and CDR2 SVGAGI come from the germline V gene. The CDR3 loop spans 14 amino acids. CDR3 protein: CASSPTGESQPQHF. CDR3 sequence (DNA): TGTGCCAGCAGCCCCACAGGGGAGTCTCAGCCCCAGCATTTT.

The chain couples TRBV4-2 to TRBJ1-5; perhaps TRBD1 as D (6 bases). V was trimmed by 1 base and J by 6 bases, leaving 7 bases between them. The CDR3 is made up of 13 amino acids. CDR1 is LGHNA, CDR2 YNFKEQ, per germline. CDR3 residues: CASSQVGGQPQHF. CDR3 bases: TGTGCCAGCAGCCAAGTAGGGGGTCAGCCCCAGCATTTT.

The genes are TRBV30 and TRBJ2-5, with D possibly matching TRBD2 (5 bases). CDR3 length: 11 residues. Per the germline V gene, CDR1 is GTSNPN and CDR2 is SVGIG (reference sequence). V was shortened by 4 bases and J by 3 bases, with 6 bases between the two germline ends. DNA for the CDR3: TGTGCCTGGATGGGAGAAGAGACCCAGTACTTC. Its translation is CAWMGEETQYF.

This chain links TRBV19 with TRBJ1-5, with D possibly TRBD1 on 5 matching bases. V was clipped by 1 base and J by 3 bases, with 7 bases between them. Germline assignment: CDR1 LNHDA and CDR2 SQIVND (reference sequence). The CDR3 has 14 amino acids. CDR3 sequence (DNA): TGTGCCAGTAGTATAGGCAGGGTCAATCAGCCCCAGCATTTT. It encodes CASSIGRVNQPQHF. Combining the CDR3 with reference TRBV19 and TRBJ1-5 gives the whole variable domain DGGITQSPKYLFRKEGQNVTLSCEQNLNHDAMYWYRQDPGQGLRLIYYSQIVNDFQKGDIAEGYSVSREKKESFPLTVTSAQKNPTAFYLCASSIGRVNQPQHFGDGTRLSIL.

The rearrangement links TRBV28 to TRBJ2-7; D unresolved. The germline V and J ends were trimmed by 4 bases and 6 bases, with 7 bases remaining between them. Germline CDR1 and CDR2: MDHEN and SYDVKM. CDR3 length equals 11 residues. In DNA form, the CDR3 reads TGTGCCAGCAGTTCCCGCGCCGAGCAGTACTTC. This gives the protein CASSSRAEQYF.

CDR3 residues: CASSLGQFTDTQYF. CDR3 coding DNA: TGTGCCAGCAGCTTGGGACAGTTCACAGATACGCAGTATTTT. The gene calls are TRBV5-4 and TRBJ2-3, with a weak D call TRBD1 (5 bases). Germline loops: CDR1 SGHNT, CDR2 YYREEE (reference sequence). The V gene lost 0 bases and the J gene lost 2 bases, with 7 bases spanning the gap. This CDR3 has 14 residues.

The V and J genes are TRBV24-1 and TRBJ2-6, with TRBD2 as a possible D gene (7 bases). Germline V gives CDR1 KGHDR, CDR2 SFDVKD. V lost 7 bases and J 13 bases, leaving 25 bases between the germline ends. The CDR3 consists of 16 residues. The CDR3, as DNA: TGTGCCACCAGCGGATCTAAGGGGGGGGTCGAAGAGGTCCTGACTTTC. Translating gives CATSGSKGGVEEVLTF.

The J gene is TRBJ2-1, the V gene TRBV24-1; TRBD1 aligns across 12 bases. V shed 6 bases and J 7 bases; nucleotides not matched to a gene: 6. The length of the CDR3 is 15 residues. CDR1 and CDR2 (germline): KGHDR, SFDVKD. CDR3 region: CATSMPGQGANEQFF. The CDR3 DNA follows: TGTGCCACCAGTATGCCGGGACAGGGGGCAAATGAGCAGTTCTTC.

This clone was seen once. The chain carries TRBV4-3 and TRBJ2-7; 7 bases map to TRBD1. After removal of 0 bases from V and 0 bases from J, the junction contained 8 bases not matched to a gene. This CDR3 is 17 amino acids long. The germline V gene has CDR1 LGHNA and CDR2 YSLEER. The CDR3: CASSQDREGASSYEQYF. CDR3 bases: TGCGCCAGCAGCCAAGACCGTGAGGGGGCGAGCTCCTACGAGCAGTACTTC.

The chain is built from TRBV6-4 and TRBJ2-2; D is possibly TRBD1 (6 bases). Looked up from germline, CDR1 is MRHNA and CDR2 is SNTAGT. Trimming removed 3 bases at V and 4 bases at J, with 9 bases between. The CDR3 extends over 14 amino acids. CDR3 DNA: TGTGCCAGCAGTGAGGACAGAATCACCGGGGAGCTGTTTTTT. This sequence encodes CASSEDRITGELFF.

The V call is TRBV2, the J call TRBJ2-5, with 14 nucleotides matching TRBD2. The V gene end was trimmed by 5 bases and the J gene end by 4 bases; junction bases not matched to a gene: 6. This CDR3 is built from 16 residues. Per the germline V gene, CDR1 is SNHLY and CDR2 is FYNNEI. CDR3 sequence reads: CASSNGTSGSAETQYF. The CDR3 DNA reads TGTGCCAGCAGTAACGGGACTAGCGGGAGTGCAGAGACCCAGTACTTC.

The rearrangement joins TRBV6-5 to TRBJ2-7; 10 bases line up with TRBD1. Losses at the gene ends were 2 bases for V and 5 bases for J; bases not matched to a gene: 6. The CDR3 loop spans 15 amino acids. Germline V gene data show CDR1 as MNHEY and CDR2 as SVGAGI. CDR3 coding DNA: TGTGCCAGCAGTTACGGGACAGGGGCGTCCAACGAGCAGTACTTC. It translates to CASSYGTGASNEQYF.

The CDR3 here is CASSLGDRVNTEAFF. CDR3 DNA sequence: TGTGCCAGCAGCTTAGGGGACAGGGTGAACACTGAAGCTTTCTTT. This chain uses TRBV7-9 with TRBJ1-1; 9 bases agree with TRBD1. Looked up from germline, CDR1 is SEHNR and CDR2 is FQNEAQ (reference sequence). The CDR3 spans 15 residues. V lost 1 base, J lost 0 bases, and 0 bases stayed unmatched.

This clone appeared a single time. The CDR3 reads CASSPTSGIYNEQFF. Here the CDR3 DNA reads TGTGCCAGCAGCCCCACTAGCGGGATTTACAATGAGCAGTTCTTC. This rearrangement joins TRBV7-9 to TRBJ2-1, with 10 bases identical to TRBD2. The germline V gene encodes CDR1 SEHNR and CDR2 FQNEAQ (reference sequence). The CDR3 is made up of 15 amino acids. Germline trimming cut 5 bases from V and 4 bases from J; bases unmatched to any gene: 5.